This T cell receptor beta chain emerged from a study of identical twins. TCRdb used MiXCR to reprocess the 5' RACE reads, holding one entry per CDR3 protein. The sample yields a few hundred thousand distinct CDR3 sequences, approximately 14% seen once. Germline CDR1 reads SEHNR; CDR2 reads FQNEAQ (reference sequence). The length of the CDR3 is 13 residues. The V gene lost 5 bases and the J gene lost 7 bases, with 12 bases spanning the gap. The same sample was also used in a study of yellow fever vaccine responses in identical twins. That source adds: Twins reportedly showed a vaccine T cell response that seemed partly convergent and partly personalized.

V usage is TRBV7-9 and J usage is TRBJ1-5; D might be TRBD1 (5 bases). This TCR was recovered from a woman aged 18-29 years in good health. Sequencing was carried out using CD4+ T cells sorted from blood. CDR3 bases: TGTGCCAGCAGCCCTCAAGGGGAGCAGCCCCAGCATTTT. This gives the protein CASSPQGEQPQHF.